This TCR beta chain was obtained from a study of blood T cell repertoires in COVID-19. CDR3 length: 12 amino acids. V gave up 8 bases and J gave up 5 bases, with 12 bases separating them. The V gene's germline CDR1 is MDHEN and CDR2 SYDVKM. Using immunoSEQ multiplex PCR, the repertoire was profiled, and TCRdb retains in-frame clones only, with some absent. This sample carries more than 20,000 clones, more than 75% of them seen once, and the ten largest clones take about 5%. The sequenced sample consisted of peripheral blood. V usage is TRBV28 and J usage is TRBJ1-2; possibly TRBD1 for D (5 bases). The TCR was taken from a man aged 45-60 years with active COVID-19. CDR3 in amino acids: CASRGGIYGYTF. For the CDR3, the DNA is TGTGCCAGCCGGGGGGGGATTTATGGCTACACCTTC.